Each of the 15 T cell receptor beta chains below was sequenced from the same sample in a study of cytomegalovirus exposure and HLA in healthy donors. The PCR employed 60 Vbeta primers together with 13 Jbeta primers. Measured with immunoSEQ multiplex PCR; TCRdb has only the in-frame clones, and not every one. Found here are tens of thousands of clones, roughly 61% of them singletons; the top ten hold around 16%. Sequenced: PBMCs. The receptors originated from a woman in her thirties or forties in good health and CMV-seropositive.

The chain joins TRBV27 to TRBJ2-1; TRBD1 aligns across 10 bases. The CDR3 runs to 15 residues. Per germline, CDR1 MNHEY and CDR2 SMNVEV (reference sequence). The junction had 1 base not matched to a gene; V was cut back by 3 bases and J by 2 bases. The CDR3 protein is CASSLGTGAYNEQFF. CDR3 coding DNA: TGTGCCAGCAGTTTGGGGACAGGGGCCTACAATGAGCAGTTCTTC.

The V gene is TRBV11-2, the J gene TRBJ1-1; possibly TRBD1 for D (6 bases). Trimming left V 2 bases short and J 2 bases short, with 9 bases between. Germline V gene sequence: CDR1 SGHAT, CDR2 FQNNGV. This CDR3 contains 14 residues. The CDR3 sequence is CASSLKGVNTEAFF. The CDR3 DNA reads TGTGCCAGCAGCTTAAAGGGGGTAAACACTGAAGCTTTCTTT.

V is TRBV9 and J is TRBJ2-1; the match to TRBD2 covers 9 bases. V lost 4 bases, J lost 8 bases, and 10 bases stayed unmatched. The germline CDR1 and CDR2 sequences are SGDLS and YYNGEE. This CDR3 has 15 amino acids. Here the CDR3 DNA reads TGTGCCAGCAGCTCGAGTAGCGGGAGTGATTATGAGCAGTTCTTC. Translated: CASSSSSGSDYEQFF.

CDR3 residues: CASSPGQNTEAFF. The CDR3 coding sequence is TGTGCCAGCTCACCCGGACAGAACACTGAAGCTTTCTTT. The chain couples TRBV18 to TRBJ1-1, with D possibly being TRBD1 (5 bases). The germline V gene has CDR1 KGHSH and CDR2 LQKENI. V dropped 3 bases and J dropped 1 base, with 6 bases sitting between them. This CDR3 region has 13 residues.

The J gene is TRBJ1-5, the V gene TRBV27, with D possibly matching TRBD1 (6 bases). Per germline, CDR1 MNHEY and CDR2 SMNVEV (reference sequence). CDR3 length equals 15 residues. The V end lost 6 bases, the J end lost 1 base, and 13 bases lay between the germline ends. CDR3 nucleotides: TGTGCCAGCAGCCGAAATACAGGGAGCAATCAGCCCCAGCATTTT. This translates into CASSRNTGSNQPQHF.

This rearrangement joins TRBV7-9 to TRBJ2-1, with 8 bases identical to TRBD2. The CDR3 is 14 amino acids. The germline V gene encodes CDR1 SEHNR and CDR2 FQNEAQ (reference sequence). V shed 7 bases and J 8 bases; nucleotides not matched to a gene: 10. The CDR3 region has the DNA TGTGCCAGCACCGGACTAGCCGGTCGGGATGAGCAGTTCTTC. It yields the protein CASTGLAGRDEQFF.

This chain connects TRBV4-3 to TRBJ2-1; 9 positions agree with TRBD2. Trimming took 0 bases from V and 4 from J; bases not matched to a gene: 10. This CDR3 contains 18 residues. Germline lookup yields CDR1 LGHNA and CDR2 YSLEER. The CDR3 sequence is CASSQDGVGLASYNEQFF. CDR3 nucleotides: TGCGCCAGCAGCCAAGATGGCGTAGGACTAGCGAGTTACAATGAGCAGTTCTTC.

The CDR3 reads CATSLEATGFDISNQPQHF. Written as DNA, the CDR3 is TGTGCCACCAGCCTAGAGGCGACAGGATTTGACATCAGCAATCAGCCCCAGCATTTT. V usage is TRBV15 and J usage is TRBJ1-5; tentative D call: TRBD1 (6 bases). Trimming left V 5 bases short and J 1 base short, with 24 bases between. The CDR3 has 19 residues. The germline gives CDR1 LNHNV, CDR2 YYDKDF (reference sequence).

This CDR3 reads CASTSSGTGGGEQYF. CDR3 coding DNA: TGTGCCAGCACCTCGTCCGGGACAGGGGGTGGTGAGCAGTACTTC. The chain carries TRBV6-5 and TRBJ2-7; the match to TRBD1 covers 11 bases. V lost 7 bases to trimming and J lost 7 bases; unmatched junction nucleotides: 12. The CDR3 consists of 15 residues. Germline lookup yields CDR1 MNHEY and CDR2 SVGAGI.

This chain's CDR3 is CASSQERQGVTNEKLFF. As DNA, the CDR3 is TGTGCCAGCAGCCAAGAAAGACAGGGGGTAACTAATGAAAAACTGTTTTTT. This sequence joins TRBV4-2 and TRBJ1-4; 9 nucleotides agree with TRBD1. The CDR3 runs to 17 residues. The germline CDR1 and CDR2 sequences are LGHNA and YNFKEQ. With V trimmed by 0 bases and J by 1 base, 3 bases remained unmatched.

The rearrangement uses TRBV6-5 and TRBJ2-3; possible D gene TRBD2, 5 bases. Trimming cost V 8 bases and J 8 bases, with 11 bases left between them. The CDR3 spans 11 residues. The germline gives CDR1 MNHEY, CDR2 SVGAGI. DNA of the CDR3: TGTGCCAGCCGACGGGATGGTACGCAGTATTTT. Residues: CASRRDGTQYF.

V and J are TRBV9 and TRBJ2-2; unclear D gene. Trimming removed 3 bases at V and 3 bases at J, with 6 bases between. Germline V gene data show CDR1 as SGDLS and CDR2 as YYNGEE. The CDR3 extends over 13 amino acids. The CDR3 loop reads CASSATYTGELFF. The CDR3 DNA reads as TGTGCCAGCAGCGCGACTTACACCGGGGAGCTGTTTTTT.

This chain uses TRBV7-8 with TRBJ2-3; 9 bases are shared with TRBD2. V was clipped by 1 base and J by 1 base; unmatched bases: 3. This CDR3 region has 16 residues. From germline, CDR1 is SGHVS and CDR2 FQNEAQ. The CDR3 nucleotides are TGTGCCAGCAGCTTAGTTAGCGGGAGCGGCACAGATACGCAGTATTTT. This gives the protein CASSLVSGSGTDTQYF. The full variable domain, with the rest looked up from reference TRBV7-8 and TRBJ2-3, is GAGVSQSPRYKVAKRGQDVALRCDPISGHVSLFWYQQALGQGPEFLTYFQNEAQLDKSGLPSDRFFAERPEGSVSTLKIQRTQQEDSAVYLCASSLVSGSGTDTQYFGPGTRLTVL.

The chain carries TRBV4-3 and TRBJ1-1; D unresolved. The CDR3 totals 15 residues. Deletions cut 0 bases from V and 0 bases from J, with 8 bases between. The V gene's germline CDR1 is LGHNA and CDR2 YSLEER. Here the CDR3 DNA reads TGCGCCAGCAGCCAAGATATCGCAGTGAACACTGAAGCTTTCTTT. This encodes CASSQDIAVNTEAFF.

The J gene is TRBJ1-4, the V gene TRBV6-1, with D perhaps matching TRBD1 (6 bases). V lost 11 bases and J lost 7, with 20 bases in between. There are 14 residues in the CDR3. The germline V gene has CDR1 MNHNS and CDR2 SASEGT. The DNA for the CDR3 is TGTGCCCGGTGTAGGCAGGGGAAGGGTGAAAAACTGTTTTTT. Translated: CARCRQGKGEKLFF.